This T cell receptor (beta chain) is drawn from a study of T cells after yellow fever vaccination. Study-wide background: Any fraction with a low cell number was prepared using SMART-Seq v4 Ultra Low Input.

This clonotype was observed a few times. Its antigen is unidentified. 5'RACE template switching produced TCR cDNA carrying a universal primer site and UMIs. Via MiXCR, TCRdb re-called the 5' RACE reads, giving one row per CDR3 protein. The sample holds 300,000 to 400,000 distinct CDR3 sequences, roughly 8.7% seen once. Germline V gene sequence: CDR1 DFQATT, CDR2 SNEGSKA (reference sequence). The CDR3 contains 14 residues. Trimming took 6 bases from V and 2 from J; bases not matched to a gene: 7. The study, taken as a whole, reports: Only a small proportion of the clonotypes turned up in both the CD4 and the CD8 compartments, likely arising from convergent recombination. Most clones from primary vaccination resurfaced after the booster (96% CD4, approximately 88% CD8).

This TCR was sampled from a man in his late teens or twenties who received the YFV17D yellow fever vaccine. The chain joins TRBV20-1 to TRBJ2-3; TRBD2 agrees at 8 bases. This sample comprised PBMCs, obtained on the day of the first yellow fever vaccination. CDR3 amino acids: CSASSGGATDTQYF. In nucleotides, the CDR3 is TGCAGTGCCTCAAGCGGGGGAGCCACAGATACGCAGTATTTT.